This T cell receptor (beta chain) derives from a study of T cells in Graves' hyperthyroidism and ophthalmopathy. Study in general: Peripheral blood was taken when the disease was first diagnosed, before any treatment began.

The germline V and J ends were trimmed by 4 bases and 7 bases, with 13 bases remaining between them. CDR3 length: 13 residues. The germline V gene has CDR1 MNHEY and CDR2 SVGEGT. Researchers took RNA transcripts and amplified the TCR beta CDR3 regions from them. With the HTBI primer set, the TCR CDR3 went through a first round of RT-PCR. One entry per CDR3 protein results from TCRdb running MiXCR on the multiplex PCR reads. The table lists about 760,000 distinct CDR3 sequences, about 35% of them singletons. Study conclusions and caveats: Ophthalmopathy was told apart from stable hyperthyroidism by a 13 V-J model.

This clonotype has ten or more counts. The antigen is unknown. This rearrangement joins TRBV6-2 or TRBV6-3 to TRBJ1-2; D gene uncertain. Input material: blood. The source of this sequence is a woman in her thirties or forties with Graves' hyperthyroidism. Written as DNA, the CDR3 is TGTGCCAGCAGTTCCAACACTCGGCGTGGCTACACCTTC. This codes for CASSSNTRRGYTF.